The clone carrying this TCR beta chain was seen a handful of times. Its cognate antigen is unknown. The data are from a study of cytomegalovirus exposure and HLA in healthy donors. In the study overall: Inside one of the first data releases sat tens of millions of unique TCRs taken from HLA-typed donors. Study-wide points: TRBV6-2, TRBV6-3 and some other V segments were excluded as indistinguishable.

The CDR3 extends over 14 amino acids. Germline-derived CDR1 and CDR2 are SGHRS and YFSETQ. The V gene lost 4 bases and the J gene lost 0 bases, with 7 bases spanning the gap. When sampled, the donors appeared nominally healthy, though they likely had unrecorded immune exposures. Primers included in the PCR were 60 Vbeta and 13 Jbeta primers. Methods used by the authors: Unique TCR beta chains totaled approximately 83 million in a later count, with around 10 million of them shared. Clones were sequenced by immunoSEQ multiplex PCR, and TCRdb holds only the in-frame ones, with some missing. V and J calls and clone size follow that table, whereas D and trimming were derived from the DNA. This sample yields fewer than 200,000 clones, of which 65% to 70% are seen a single time; roughly 4% belongs to the top ten.

This sequence originates from a woman between 18 and 29 years old in good health and CMV-seropositive. The sample comprised PBMCs. The rearrangement joins TRBV5-1 to TRBJ2-2; unclear D gene. CDR3 coding DNA: TGCGCCAGCAGCGCAAGCCCGAACACCGGGGAGCTGTTTTTT. This sequence encodes CASSASPNTGELFF.